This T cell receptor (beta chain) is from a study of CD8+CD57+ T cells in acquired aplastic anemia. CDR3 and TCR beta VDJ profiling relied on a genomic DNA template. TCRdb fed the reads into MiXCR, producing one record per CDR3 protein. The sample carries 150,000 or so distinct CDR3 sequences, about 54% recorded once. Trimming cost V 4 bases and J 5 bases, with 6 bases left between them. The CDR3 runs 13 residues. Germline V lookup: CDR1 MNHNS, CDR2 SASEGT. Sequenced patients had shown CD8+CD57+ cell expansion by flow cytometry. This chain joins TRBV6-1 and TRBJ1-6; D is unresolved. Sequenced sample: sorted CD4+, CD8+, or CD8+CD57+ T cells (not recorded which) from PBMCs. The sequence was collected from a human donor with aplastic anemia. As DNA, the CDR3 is TGTGCCAGCAGTGTAACGGATAATTCACCCCTCCACTTT. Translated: CASSVTDNSPLHF.